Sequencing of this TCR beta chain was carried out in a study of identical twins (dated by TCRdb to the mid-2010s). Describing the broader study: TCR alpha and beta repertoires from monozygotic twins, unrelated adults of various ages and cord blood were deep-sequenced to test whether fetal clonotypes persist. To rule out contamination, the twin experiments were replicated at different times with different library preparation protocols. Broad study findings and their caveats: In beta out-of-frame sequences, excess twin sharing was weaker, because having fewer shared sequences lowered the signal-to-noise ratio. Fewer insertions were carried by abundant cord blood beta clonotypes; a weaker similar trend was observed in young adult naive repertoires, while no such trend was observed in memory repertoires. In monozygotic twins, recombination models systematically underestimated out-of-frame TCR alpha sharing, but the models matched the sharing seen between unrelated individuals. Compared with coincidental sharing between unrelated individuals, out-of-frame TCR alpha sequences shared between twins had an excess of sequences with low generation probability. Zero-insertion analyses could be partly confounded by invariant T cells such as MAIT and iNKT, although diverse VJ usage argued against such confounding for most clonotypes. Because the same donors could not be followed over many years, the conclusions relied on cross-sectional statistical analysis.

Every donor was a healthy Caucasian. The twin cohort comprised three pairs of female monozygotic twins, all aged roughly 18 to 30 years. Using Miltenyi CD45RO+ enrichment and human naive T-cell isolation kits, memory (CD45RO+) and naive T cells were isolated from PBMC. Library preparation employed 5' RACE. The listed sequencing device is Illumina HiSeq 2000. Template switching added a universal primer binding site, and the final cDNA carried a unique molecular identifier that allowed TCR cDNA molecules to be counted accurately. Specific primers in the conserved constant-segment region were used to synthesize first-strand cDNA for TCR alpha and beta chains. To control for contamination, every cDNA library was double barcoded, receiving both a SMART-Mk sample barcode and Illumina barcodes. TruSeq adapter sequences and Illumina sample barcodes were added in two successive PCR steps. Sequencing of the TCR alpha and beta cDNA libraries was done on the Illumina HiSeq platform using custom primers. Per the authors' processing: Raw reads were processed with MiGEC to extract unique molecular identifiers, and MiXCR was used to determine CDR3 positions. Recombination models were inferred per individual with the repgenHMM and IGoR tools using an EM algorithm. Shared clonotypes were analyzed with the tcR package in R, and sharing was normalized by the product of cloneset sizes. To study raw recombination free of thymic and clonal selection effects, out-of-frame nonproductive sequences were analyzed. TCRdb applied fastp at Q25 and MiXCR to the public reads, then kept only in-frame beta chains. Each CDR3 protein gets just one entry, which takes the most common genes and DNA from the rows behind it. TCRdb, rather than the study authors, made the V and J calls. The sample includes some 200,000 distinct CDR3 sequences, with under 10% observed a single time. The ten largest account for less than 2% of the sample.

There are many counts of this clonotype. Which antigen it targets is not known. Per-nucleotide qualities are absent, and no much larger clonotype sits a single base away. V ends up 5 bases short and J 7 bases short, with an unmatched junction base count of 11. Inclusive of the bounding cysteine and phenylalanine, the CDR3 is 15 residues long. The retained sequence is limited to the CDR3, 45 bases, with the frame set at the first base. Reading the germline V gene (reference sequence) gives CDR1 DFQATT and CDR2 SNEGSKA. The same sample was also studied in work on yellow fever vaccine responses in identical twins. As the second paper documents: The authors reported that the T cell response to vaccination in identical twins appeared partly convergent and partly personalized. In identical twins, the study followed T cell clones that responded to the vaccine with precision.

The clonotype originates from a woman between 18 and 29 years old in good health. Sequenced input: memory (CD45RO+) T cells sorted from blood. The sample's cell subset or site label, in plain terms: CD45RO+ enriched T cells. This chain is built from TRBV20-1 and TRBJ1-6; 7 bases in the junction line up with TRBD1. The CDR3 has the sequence CSAPRTGSQNSPLHF. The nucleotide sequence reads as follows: TGCAGTGCTCCCAGGACAGGCTCACAAAATTCACCCCTCCACTTT.